This is a list of T cell receptor beta chains from one sample in a study of cytomegalovirus exposure and HLA in healthy donors. The table came from immunoSEQ multiplex PCR; TCRdb's copy has only in-frame clones and leaves some out. The sample includes around 160,000 clones, around 72% of them seen just once. Sequenced: PBMCs. The source of these receptors is a man aged 50-60 years in good health and CMV-seronegative. Each CDR3 is given with its conserved first and last residue. D genes are given only for firm matches. Only part of the rows carry a size: once, few, many, or a class if the clone is expanded.

D gene,clone size,V gene,J gene,CDR3 DNA,CDR3 protein
TRBD2,NA,TRBV4-1,TRBJ2-3,TGCGCCAGCAGCCTGGGGACTAGCGGGGCGGGCGTAACAGATACGCAGTATTTT,CASSLGTSGAGVTDTQYF
NA,NA,TRBV18,TRBJ2-3,TGTGCCAGCCGACCCGCCGCGGCAGATACGCAGTATTTT,CASRPAAADTQYF
NA,NA,TRBV14,TRBJ1-4,TGTGCCAGCAGCCAACGTGGCCAGGGGTGGAGTAATGAAAAACTGTTTTTT,CASSQRGQGWSNEKLFF
NA,NA,TRBV28,TRBJ1-1,TGTGCCAGCAGCCTCAAAGCGGGGGGCACTGAAGCTTTCTTT,CASSLKAGGTEAFF
NA,few,TRBV6-4,TRBJ1-1,TGTGCCAGCAGCAGGGAGGCGGACACTGAAGCTTTCTTT,CASSREADTEAFF
TRBD2,many,TRBV5-1,TRBJ2-1,TGCGCCAGCAGCACACGACTAGCGGGGCGATACAATGAGCAGTTCTTC,CASSTRLAGRYNEQFF
NA,NA,TRBV27,TRBJ2-3,TGTGCCAGCAGTTTCTGGCAGGGAAGGACAGATACGCAGTATTTT,CASSFWQGRTDTQYF
NA,NA,TRBV27,TRBJ1-1,TGTGCCAGCAGTTATCAGGGGTCCACTGAAGCTTTCTTT,CASSYQGSTEAFF
NA,NA,TRBV7-2,TRBJ2-3,TGTGCCAGCAGCGCCTACACAGATACGCAGTATTTT,CASSAYTDTQYF
TRBD1,NA,TRBV11-2,TRBJ1-1,TGTGCCAGCAGCTCGGACAGGACCAGTGGGACGACTGAAGCTTTCTTT,CASSSDRTSGTTEAFF
TRBD1,NA,TRBV19,TRBJ2-7,TGTGCCAGTAGTGGGGACAGGGGAAGGAAGCAGTACTTC,CASSGDRGRKQYF
TRBD1,NA,TRBV28,TRBJ1-2,TGTGCCAGCAGCCCGACAGGGGGCTTTAACTATGGCTACACCTTC,CASSPTGGFNYGYTF
TRBD1,NA,TRBV9,TRBJ2-7,TGTGCCAGCAGCGTCGAACAGGGGGCGATCTACGAGCAGTACTTC,CASSVEQGAIYEQYF
TRBD1,NA,TRBV6-5,TRBJ2-7,TGTGCCAGCAGTTACGCCGACAGGGGGCTCTACGAGCAGTACTTC,CASSYADRGLYEQYF
TRBD2,NA,TRBV5-1,TRBJ2-5,TGCGCCAGCAGCTGGAGCGGGGGGATTCAAGAGACCCAGTACTTC,CASSWSGGIQETQYF
TRBD1,NA,TRBV7-9,TRBJ1-2,TGTGCCAGCAGCCTATCCTCTCCGACAGGGAACTATGGCTACACCTTC,CASSLSSPTGNYGYTF
NA,NA,TRBV29-1,TRBJ1-2,TGCAGCGTCCAGGGGAACTATGGCTACACCTTC,CSVQGNYGYTF
NA,NA,TRBV6-6,TRBJ2-3,TGTGCCAGCACCCCGGGAAGGTGGGGCACAGATACGCAGTATTTT,CASTPGRWGTDTQYF
TRBD1,NA,TRBV28,TRBJ2-2,TGTGCCAGCAGGACCGACAGGGTGGTCACCGGGGAGCTGTTTTTT,CASRTDRVVTGELFF
TRBD1,NA,TRBV19,TRBJ1-5,TGTGCCAGTAGTATCAGGGGGGATAGCAATCAGCCCCAGCATTTT,CASSIRGDSNQPQHF
NA,NA,TRBV7-9,TRBJ1-2,TGTTCCAGCAGCCCTACAGGGAATGGCTACACCTTC,CSSSPTGNGYTF
TRBD1,NA,TRBV11-3,TRBJ2-7,TGTGCCAGCAGCTTAGATTCCACGACAGGGCTCTACGAGCAGTACTTC,CASSLDSTTGLYEQYF
NA,NA,TRBV6-5,TRBJ1-5,TGTGCCAGCAGGCCGGGGTACAATCAGCCCCAGCATTTT,CASRPGYNQPQHF
NA,NA,TRBV7-9,TRBJ1-4,TGTGCCAGCAGCTCGGGGGTGGGAAGGGATGAAAAACTGTTTTTT,CASSSGVGRDEKLFF
NA,few,TRBV21-1,TRBJ1-5,TGTGCCAGCAGCGCCCGGGACCACGGGAGACAGCCCCAGCATTTT,CASSARDHGRQPQHF
NA,few,TRBV19,TRBJ1-1,TGTGCCAGTAGTAGACAGTCTCTGAACACTGAAGCTTTCTTT,CASSRQSLNTEAFF
TRBD1,few,TRBV7-9,TRBJ1-4,TGTGCCAGCAGCTTAGTATGGACAGGGGGCGTTGAAGCTAATGAAAAACTGTTTTTT,CASSLVWTGGVEANEKLFF
TRBD1,NA,TRBV12-5,TRBJ2-7,TGTGCTAGTGGTTCGCTACTTACCGGACAGGGGACTATGAGCGGCTACGAGCAGTACTTC,CASGSLLTGQGTMSGYEQYF
NA,NA,TRBV1,TRBJ2-5,TGCACCAGCAGCCACTTCCCTGCGAAGGGAGGACAAGAGACCCAGTACTTC,CTSSHFPAKGGQETQYF
NA,NA,TRBV11-2,TRBJ2-7,TGTGCCAGCAGCTTCACCGGGGTCCAGACCTACGAGCAGTACTTC,CASSFTGVQTYEQYF
NA,NA,TRBV11-1,TRBJ2-3,TGTGCCAGCAGCAGCAGGGTAGACCCAGATACGCAGTATTTT,CASSSRVDPDTQYF
NA,NA,TRBV11-3,TRBJ1-1,TGTGCCAGCAGCTCCGGGGGGAACACTGAAGCTTTCTTT,CASSSGGNTEAFF
TRBD1,NA,TRBV7-9,TRBJ1-1,TGTGCCAGCAGCTCGACAGGGGGCGGGGGGAACACTGAAGCTTTCTTT,CASSSTGGGGNTEAFF
NA,NA,TRBV5-1,TRBJ2-1,TGCGCCAGCAGCTTCGGACTCACCAATGAGCAGTTCTTC,CASSFGLTNEQFF
NA,NA,TRBV7-2,TRBJ1-1,TGTGCCAGCAGCCATGGAGGAGACGCTTTCTTT,CASSHGGDAFF
NA,few,TRBV13,TRBJ1-4,TGTGCCAATGGGGTCAGGTCGGCGGGAAATGAAAAACTGTTTTTT,CANGVRSAGNEKLFF